The 3 T cell receptor beta chains below all came from one sample that was sequenced in a study of cytomegalovirus exposure and HLA in healthy donors (dated by TCRdb to about 2017). Library preparation used the immunoSEQ multiplex PCR assay. For the multiplex PCR, a mixture combining 60 forward primers for TCR Vbeta segments and 13 reverse primers for TCR Jbeta segments was used. TCRdb re-hosts the immuneACCESS table, in-frame sequences only. Its copies lack some clones; in the studies checked, an unresolved V gene accounts for under half of them, and the cause for the rest is not known. Within this sample are roughly 130,000 clones, with around 9% of them counted one time only. The ten largest account for 5% to 6% of the sample. Sample: PBMCs. The receptors stem from a man aged 40-50 years in good health and CMV-seronegative.

The genes are TRBV6-1 and TRBJ1-1; perhaps TRBD1 as D (6 bases). The CDR3 has 15 amino acids. Between the trimmed V and J ends, which lost 3 bases and 2 bases, there was a span of 13 bases. Germline lookup yields CDR1 MNHNS and CDR2 SASEGT. The CDR3 spells CASSDGPGANTEAFF. The CDR3 DNA is TGTGCCAGCAGTGACGGGCCAGGGGCTAACACTGAAGCTTTCTTT.

Only a few counts were recorded for this clone. The V gene is TRBV6-8, the J gene TRBJ1-5; TRBD1 aligns across 7 bases. The CDR3 loop spans 14 amino acids. V dropped 8 bases and J dropped 6; count of bases not matched to a gene: 10. The germline V gene has CDR1 MNHGY and CDR2 SAAAGT. The DNA of the CDR3 is TGTGCCAGCGGTACAGGGGAGAAAGGTCAGCCCCAGCATTTT. It specifies CASGTGEKGQPQHF.

This clone has more than one count but fewer than ten. The chain uses TRBV11-2 and TRBJ1-2; possibly TRBD1 for D (5 bases). This CDR3 is 15 amino acids long. Looked up from germline, CDR1 is SGHAT and CDR2 is FQNNGV. V shed 0 bases and J shed 3 bases, with 11 bases lying between them. The CDR3 sequence: CASSLDIGGDYGYTF. CDR3 in DNA: TGTGCCAGCAGCTTAGATATCGGGGGAGACTATGGCTACACCTTC.